This T cell receptor (beta chain) is from a study of blood T cells in healthy people across ages. Across the study: Template switching recovered approximately one barcoded beta molecule for every two T cells.

As for this clonotype: As yet, its antigen is unknown.

Germline lookup yields CDR1 WSHSY and CDR2 SAAADI. Trimming took 8 bases from V and 1 from J, leaving 11 bases between them. The CDR3 extends over 13 amino acids. Study-wide results and limits: More naive CD4+ cells and higher diversity were found in long-lived than in aged donors.

A second PCR, run for about 6 to 11 cycles, used a sample-barcoded 5' primer plus a J-beta primer mix. Each cDNA molecule was tagged by a template-switch adaptor that had 12 random nucleotides. Via MiXCR, TCRdb re-called the 5' RACE reads, giving one row per CDR3 protein. This sample has roughly 800,000 distinct CDR3 sequences, with 55% to 75% found just once. The chain recombines TRBV10-2 with TRBJ1-1; D perhaps matches TRBD1 (5 bases). The clonotype comes from a man younger than 40 in good health. Sequencing input: blood. The CDR3 here is CASLPGRNTEAFF. As DNA, the CDR3 is TGCGCCAGCCTACCGGGGCGGAACACTGAAGCTTTCTTT.